This TCR beta chain was sequenced during a study of cytomegalovirus exposure and HLA in healthy donors. Study-wide context: Earlier findings included 90 million to 120 million unique TCR beta sequences obtained from approximately 170 million T cells. The study's findings and limits: The study put about 180 TCR beta chains on its list as cytomegalovirus-associated. Per a prior analysis, the majority of TCR beta V segments were productive roughly 90% or roughly 30% of the time.

PCR was performed using 60 Vbeta and 13 Jbeta primers. Clones were sequenced by immunoSEQ multiplex PCR, and TCRdb holds only the in-frame ones, with some missing. The table includes under 200,000 clones, around 69% detected once. V was cut by 7 bases and J by 0 bases, with 12 bases left in between. The length of the CDR3 is 14 residues. Germline assignment: CDR1 MDHEN and CDR2 SYDVKM. As to this clone: Its matching antigen is unknown.

Sequenced sample: PBMCs. V usage is TRBV28 and J usage is TRBJ1-1, with a weak D call TRBD1 (6 bases). The TCR sequence derives from a man aged 55 to 70 in good health and CMV-seronegative. CDR3 amino acids: CASNTGSMNTEAFF. In nucleotides, the CDR3 is TGTGCCAGCAACACAGGGTCAATGAACACTGAAGCTTTCTTT.